This TCR beta chain was profiled in a study of blood T cell repertoires in COVID-19. Trimming removed 9 bases from V and 4 bases from J; junction bases left unmatched: 2. Germline CDR1 reads SNHLY; CDR2 reads FYNNEI. This CDR3 contains 11 residues. TCRdb's table, derived via immunoSEQ multiplex PCR, lists solely in-frame clones and lacks some. This sample has some 150,000 clones, with around 83% found just once. In assigning cohorts, the study relied on participant-reported clinical history. Exposed enrollees encountered a COVID-19 case at some point within 2 weeks before study entry. This sequence originates from a woman in her forties or fifties who had been exposed to COVID-19. The sequenced sample was PBMCs or T cells enriched from blood (not recorded which). This chain joins TRBV2 and TRBJ1-2, with TRBD1 identical over 7 bases. In DNA form, the CDR3 reads TGTGCCAGACGACAGGGCTATGGCTACACCTTC. It specifies CARRQGYGYTF.